The clone carrying this T cell receptor beta chain occurred many times. TCRdb re-called the 5' RACE reads with MiXCR, one entry per CDR3 protein. The sample contains 250,000 to 400,000 distinct CDR3 sequences, around a tenth of which appear only once. This sample stems from a study of CD8 T cells in ankylosing spondylitis. V was clipped by 4 bases and J by 1 base, with 7 bases between them. The CDR3 contains 14 residues. CDR1 is SGHVS, CDR2 FNYEAQ, per germline. This receptor was taken from a female donor with ankylosing spondylitis or in good health (not recorded which). The sequenced sample consisted of blood, either unsorted or a sorted T cell fraction (not recorded which). This rearrangement joins TRBV7-6 to TRBJ2-2, with D possibly matching TRBD2 (5 bases). The CDR3, as DNA: TGTGCCAGCAGCTCTGCGGGGAACACCGGGGAGCTGTTTTTT. Its protein product is CASSSAGNTGELFF.